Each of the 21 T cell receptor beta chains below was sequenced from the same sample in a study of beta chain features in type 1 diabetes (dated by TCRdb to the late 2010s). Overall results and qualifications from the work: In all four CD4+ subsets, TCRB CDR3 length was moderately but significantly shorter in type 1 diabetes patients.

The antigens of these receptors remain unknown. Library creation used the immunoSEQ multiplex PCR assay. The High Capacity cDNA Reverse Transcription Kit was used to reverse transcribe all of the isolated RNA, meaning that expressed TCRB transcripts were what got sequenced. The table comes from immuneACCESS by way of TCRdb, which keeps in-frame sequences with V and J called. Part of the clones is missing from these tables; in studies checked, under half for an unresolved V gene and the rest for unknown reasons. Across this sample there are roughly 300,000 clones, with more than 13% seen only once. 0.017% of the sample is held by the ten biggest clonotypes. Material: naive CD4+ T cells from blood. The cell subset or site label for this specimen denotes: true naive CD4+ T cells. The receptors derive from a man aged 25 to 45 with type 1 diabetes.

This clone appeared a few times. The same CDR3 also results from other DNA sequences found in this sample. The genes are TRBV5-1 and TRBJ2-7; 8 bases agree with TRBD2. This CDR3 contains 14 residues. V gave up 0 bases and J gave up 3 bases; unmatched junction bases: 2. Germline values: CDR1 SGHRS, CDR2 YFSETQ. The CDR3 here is CASSLAGTSYEQYF. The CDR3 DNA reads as TGCGCCAGCAGCTTGGCGGGGACTAGCTACGAGCAGTACTTC.

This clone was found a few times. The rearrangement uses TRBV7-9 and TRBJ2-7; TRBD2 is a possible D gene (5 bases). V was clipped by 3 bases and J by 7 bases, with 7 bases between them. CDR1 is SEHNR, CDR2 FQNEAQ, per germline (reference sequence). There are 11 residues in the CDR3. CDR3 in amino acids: CASSFPGEQYF. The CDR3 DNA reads TGTGCCAGCAGCTTCCCGGGAGAGCAGTACTTC.

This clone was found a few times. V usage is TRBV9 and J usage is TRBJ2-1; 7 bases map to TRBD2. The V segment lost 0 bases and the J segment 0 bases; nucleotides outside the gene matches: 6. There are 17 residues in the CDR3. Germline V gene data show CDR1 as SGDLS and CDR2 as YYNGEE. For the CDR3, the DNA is TGTGCCAGCAGCGTAGCTATCGGGACTAACTCCTACAATGAGCAGTTCTTC. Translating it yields CASSVAIGTNSYNEQFF.

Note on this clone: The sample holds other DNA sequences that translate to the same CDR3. The CDR3 here is CASSLAGSTDTQYF. As DNA, the CDR3 is TGCGCCAGCAGCCTAGCGGGAAGCACAGATACGCAGTATTTT. The V gene is TRBV5-1, the J gene TRBJ2-3; 9 bases map to TRBD2. Per germline, CDR1 SGHRS and CDR2 YFSETQ. Unmatched junction bases numbered 0, after V lost 4 bases and J lost 0 bases. The CDR3 is 14 amino acids.

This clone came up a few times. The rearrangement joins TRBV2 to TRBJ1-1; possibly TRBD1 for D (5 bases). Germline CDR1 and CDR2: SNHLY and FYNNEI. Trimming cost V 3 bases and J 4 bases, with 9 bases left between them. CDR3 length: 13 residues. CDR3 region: CASSEEGSTEAFF. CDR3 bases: TGTGCCAGCAGTGAGGAGGGGAGCACTGAAGCTTTCTTT.

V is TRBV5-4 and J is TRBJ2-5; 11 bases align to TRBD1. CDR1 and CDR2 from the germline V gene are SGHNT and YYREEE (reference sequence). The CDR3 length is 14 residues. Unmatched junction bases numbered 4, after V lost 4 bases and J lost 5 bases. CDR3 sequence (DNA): TGTGCCAGCAGCCCTTGGACAGGGGGCGAGACCCAGTACTTC. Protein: CASSPWTGGETQYF. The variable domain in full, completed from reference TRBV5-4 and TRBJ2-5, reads ETGVTQSPTHLIKTRGQQVTLRCSSQSGHNTVSWYQQALGQGPQFIFQYYREEENGRGNFPPRFSGLQFPNYSSELNVNALELDDSALYLCASSPWTGGETQYFGPGTRLLVL.

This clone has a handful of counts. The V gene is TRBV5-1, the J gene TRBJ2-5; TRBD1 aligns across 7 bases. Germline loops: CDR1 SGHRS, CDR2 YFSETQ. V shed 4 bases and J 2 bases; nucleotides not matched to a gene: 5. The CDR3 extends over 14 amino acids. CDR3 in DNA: TGCGCCAGCAGCCCATTGGGACAGCAAGAGACCCAGTACTTC. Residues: CASSPLGQQETQYF.

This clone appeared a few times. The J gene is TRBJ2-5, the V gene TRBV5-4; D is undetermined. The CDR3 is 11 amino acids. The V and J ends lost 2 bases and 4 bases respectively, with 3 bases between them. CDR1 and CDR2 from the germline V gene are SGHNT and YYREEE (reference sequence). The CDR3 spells CASSFSETQYF. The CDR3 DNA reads TGTGCCAGCAGCTTCTCAGAGACCCAGTACTTC.

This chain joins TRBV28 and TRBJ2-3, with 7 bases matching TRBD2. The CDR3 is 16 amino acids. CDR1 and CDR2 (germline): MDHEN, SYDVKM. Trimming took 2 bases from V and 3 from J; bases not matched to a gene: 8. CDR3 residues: CASSLVFGGRTDTQYF. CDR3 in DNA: TGTGCCAGCAGTTTAGTTTTTGGCGGGAGAACAGATACGCAGTATTTT.

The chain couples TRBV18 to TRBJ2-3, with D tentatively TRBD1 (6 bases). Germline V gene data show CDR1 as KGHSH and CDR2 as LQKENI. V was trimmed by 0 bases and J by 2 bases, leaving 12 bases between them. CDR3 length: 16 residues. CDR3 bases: TGTGCCAGCTCACCACCGCAGGGGCCCTACACAGATACGCAGTATTTT. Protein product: CASSPPQGPYTDTQYF.

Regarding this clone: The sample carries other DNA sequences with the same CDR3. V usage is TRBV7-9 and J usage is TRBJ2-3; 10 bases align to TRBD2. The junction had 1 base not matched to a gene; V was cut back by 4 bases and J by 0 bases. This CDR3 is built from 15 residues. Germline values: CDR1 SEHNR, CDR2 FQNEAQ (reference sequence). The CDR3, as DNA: TGTGCCAGCAGCTCACTAGCGGGGAGCACAGATACGCAGTATTTT. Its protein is CASSSLAGSTDTQYF.

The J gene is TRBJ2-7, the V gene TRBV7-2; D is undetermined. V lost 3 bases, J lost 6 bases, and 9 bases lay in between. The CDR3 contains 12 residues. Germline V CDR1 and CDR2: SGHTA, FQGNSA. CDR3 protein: CASSLGLGEQYF. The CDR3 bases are TGTGCCAGCAGCTTGGGCCTTGGCGAGCAGTACTTC.

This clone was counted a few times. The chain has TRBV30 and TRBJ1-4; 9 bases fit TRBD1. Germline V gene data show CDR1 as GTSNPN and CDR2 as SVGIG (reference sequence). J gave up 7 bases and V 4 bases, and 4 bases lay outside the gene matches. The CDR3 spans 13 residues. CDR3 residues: CAWKGTGPEKLFF. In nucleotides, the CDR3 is TGTGCCTGGAAGGGGACAGGGCCTGAAAAACTGTTTTTT.

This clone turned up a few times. CDR3 in DNA: TGTGCCACCTGGGGAGCGGGAGAGCCTGCTTACACAGATACGCAGTATTTT. The encoded protein is CATWGAGEPAYTDTQYF. The V call is TRBV5-4, the J call TRBJ2-3; the match to TRBD2 covers 8 bases. There are 17 residues in the CDR3. The ends lost 9 bases at V and 2 bases at J; junction bases unmatched: 17. In germline, CDR1 is SGHNT, CDR2 YYREEE (reference sequence).

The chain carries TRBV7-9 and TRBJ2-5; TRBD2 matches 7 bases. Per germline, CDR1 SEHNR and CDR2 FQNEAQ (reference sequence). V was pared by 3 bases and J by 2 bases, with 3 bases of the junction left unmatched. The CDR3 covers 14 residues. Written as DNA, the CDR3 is TGTGCCAGCAGCTTCCTAGCGGAACAAGAGACCCAGTACTTC. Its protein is CASSFLAEQETQYF.

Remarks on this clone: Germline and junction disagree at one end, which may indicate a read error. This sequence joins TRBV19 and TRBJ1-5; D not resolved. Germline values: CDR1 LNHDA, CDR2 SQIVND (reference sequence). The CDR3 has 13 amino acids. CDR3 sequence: CATSRGENQPQHF. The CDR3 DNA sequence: TGTGCCACTAGTCGCGGGGAAAATCAGCCCCAGCATTTT.

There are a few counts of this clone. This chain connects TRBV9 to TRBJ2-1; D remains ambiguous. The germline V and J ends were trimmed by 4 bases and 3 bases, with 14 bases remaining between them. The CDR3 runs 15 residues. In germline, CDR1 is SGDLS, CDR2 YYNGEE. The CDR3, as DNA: TGTGCCAGCAGCTCCCGAGCTGGAGTCTACAATGAGCAGTTCTTC. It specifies CASSSRAGVYNEQFF.

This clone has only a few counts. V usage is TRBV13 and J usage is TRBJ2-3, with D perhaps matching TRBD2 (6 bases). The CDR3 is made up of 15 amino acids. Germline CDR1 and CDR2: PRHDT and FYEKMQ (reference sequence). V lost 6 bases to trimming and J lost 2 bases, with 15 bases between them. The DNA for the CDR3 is TGTGCCAGCAGTGCCGGGACTCTTGACACAGATACGCAGTATTTT. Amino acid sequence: CASSAGTLDTDTQYF. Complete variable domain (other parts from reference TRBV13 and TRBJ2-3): AAGVIQSPRHLIKEKRETATLKCYPIPRHDTVYWYQQGPGQDPQFLISFYEKMQSDKGSIPDRFSAQQFSDYHSELNMSSLELGDSALYFCASSAGTLDTDTQYFGPGTRLTVL.

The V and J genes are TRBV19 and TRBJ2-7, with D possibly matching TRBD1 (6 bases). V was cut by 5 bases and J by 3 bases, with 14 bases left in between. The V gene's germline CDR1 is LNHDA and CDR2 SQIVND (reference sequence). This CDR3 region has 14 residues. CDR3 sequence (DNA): TGTGCCAGTAGTCTTAAGACAGGATTCTACGAGCAGTACTTC. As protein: CASSLKTGFYEQYF.

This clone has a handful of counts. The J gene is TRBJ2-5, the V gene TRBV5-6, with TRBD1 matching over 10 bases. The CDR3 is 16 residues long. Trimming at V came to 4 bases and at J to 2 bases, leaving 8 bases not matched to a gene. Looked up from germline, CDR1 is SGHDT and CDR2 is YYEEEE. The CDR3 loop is CASSTPGQGIQETQYF. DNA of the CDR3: TGTGCCAGCAGCACACCGGGACAGGGGATACAAGAGACCCAGTACTTC. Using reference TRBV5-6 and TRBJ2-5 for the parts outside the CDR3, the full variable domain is DAGVTQSPTHLIKTRGQQVTLRCSPKSGHDTVSWYQQALGQGPQFIFQYYEEEERQRGNFPDRFSGHQFPNYSSELNVNALLLGDSALYLCASSTPGQGIQETQYFGPGTRLLVL.

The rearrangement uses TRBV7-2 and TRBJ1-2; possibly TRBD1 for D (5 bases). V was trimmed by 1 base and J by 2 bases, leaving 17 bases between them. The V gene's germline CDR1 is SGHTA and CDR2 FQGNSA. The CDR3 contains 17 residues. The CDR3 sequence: CASSLVGDFRVNYGYTF. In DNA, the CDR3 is TGTGCCAGCAGCTTAGTTGGGGACTTCCGAGTCAACTATGGCTACACCTTC.